The clone carrying this T cell receptor beta chain turned up a few times. This entry belongs to a study of molecular identifiers for immune sequencing clone quantification. Each CDR3 protein gets one entry after TCRdb re-called the PCR reads with MiXCR. The sample holds a few hundred thousand distinct CDR3 sequences, about 21% seen once. Trimming stripped 0 bases from V and 11 bases from J, with 13 bases between. The CDR3 totals 13 residues. From germline, CDR1 is SGDLS and CDR2 YYNGEE. This receptor was taken from a human donor in good health. Some libraries in this study had Jurkat cell RNA spiked in. The sequenced material came from naive CD8+ T cells from blood, with Jurkat cell RNA spiked in. As to subset: FACS-sorted CD8+CD4-CCR7+CD45RA+ naive T cells. This chain joins TRBV9 and TRBJ2-3; D might be TRBD2 (5 bases). CDR3 sequence: CASSVVTGDQQYF. CDR3 bases: TGTGCCAGCAGCGTAGTGACCGGGGATCAGCAGTATTTT.